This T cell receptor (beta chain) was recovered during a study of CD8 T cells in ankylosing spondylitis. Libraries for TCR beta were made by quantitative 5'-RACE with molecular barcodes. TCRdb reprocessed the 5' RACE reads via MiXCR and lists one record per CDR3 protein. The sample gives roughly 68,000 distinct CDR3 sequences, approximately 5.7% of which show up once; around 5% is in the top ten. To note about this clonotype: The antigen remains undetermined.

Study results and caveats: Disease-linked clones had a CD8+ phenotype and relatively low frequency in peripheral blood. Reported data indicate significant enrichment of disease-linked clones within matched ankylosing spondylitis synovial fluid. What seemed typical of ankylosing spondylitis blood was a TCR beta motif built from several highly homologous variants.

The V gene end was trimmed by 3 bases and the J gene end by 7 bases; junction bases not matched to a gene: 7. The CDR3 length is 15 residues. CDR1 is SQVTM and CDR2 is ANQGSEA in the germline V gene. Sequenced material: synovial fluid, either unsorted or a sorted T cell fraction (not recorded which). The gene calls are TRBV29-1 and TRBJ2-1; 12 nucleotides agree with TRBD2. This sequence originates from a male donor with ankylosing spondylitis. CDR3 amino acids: CSVDITSGRSNEQFF. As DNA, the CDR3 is TGCAGCGTTGATATAACTAGCGGGAGGTCGAATGAGCAGTTCTTC.